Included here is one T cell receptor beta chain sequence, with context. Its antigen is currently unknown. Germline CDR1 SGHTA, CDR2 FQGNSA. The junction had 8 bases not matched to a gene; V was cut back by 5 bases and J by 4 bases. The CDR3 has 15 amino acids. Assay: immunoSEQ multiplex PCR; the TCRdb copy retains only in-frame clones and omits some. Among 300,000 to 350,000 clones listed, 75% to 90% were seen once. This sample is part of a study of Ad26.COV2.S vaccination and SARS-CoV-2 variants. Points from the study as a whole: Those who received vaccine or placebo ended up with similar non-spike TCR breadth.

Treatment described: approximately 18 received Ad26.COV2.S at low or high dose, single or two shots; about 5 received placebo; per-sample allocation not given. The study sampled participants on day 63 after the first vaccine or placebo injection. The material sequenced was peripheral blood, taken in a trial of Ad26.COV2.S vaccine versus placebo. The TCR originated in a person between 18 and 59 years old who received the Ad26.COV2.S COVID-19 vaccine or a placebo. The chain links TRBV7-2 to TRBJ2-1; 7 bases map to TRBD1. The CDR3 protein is CASSPYRGGYNEQFF. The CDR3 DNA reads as TGTGCCAGCAGCCCCTACAGGGGTGGGTACAATGAGCAGTTCTTC.